The 13 T cell receptor beta chains in this list originate from one sample, sequenced in a study of cytomegalovirus exposure and HLA in healthy donors. Researchers ran the PCR with 60 Vbeta and 13 Jbeta primers. The method was immunoSEQ multiplex PCR; TCRdb's version includes in-frame clones alone and lacks a portion of them. This table has roughly 130,000 clones, about 78% appearing once. The sequenced sample consisted of PBMCs. The receptors originated from a human donor in good health.

The rearrangement joins TRBV28 to TRBJ2-1, with 7 positions matching TRBD1. This CDR3 has 12 residues. J lost 9 bases, V lost 2 bases, and 1 base had no gene match. Per the germline V gene, CDR1 is MDHEN and CDR2 is SYDVKM. Here the CDR3 DNA reads TGTGCCAGCAGTTTACGGACAGGTGAGCAGTTCTTC. Its protein is CASSLRTGEQFF.

This chain connects TRBV9 to TRBJ2-1, with 14 bases matching TRBD2. V was clipped by 1 base and J by 6 bases; unmatched bases: 3. CDR1 and CDR2 (germline): SGDLS, YYNGEE. The length of the CDR3 is 16 residues. As DNA, the CDR3 is TGTGCCAGCAGCGTACCCGGGACTAGCGGGAGCAATGAGCAGTTCTTC. Protein sequence: CASSVPGTSGSNEQFF.

This chain uses TRBV7-2 with TRBJ2-3; 11 bases fit TRBD2. CDR3 length: 15 amino acids. Per the germline V gene, CDR1 is SGHTA and CDR2 is FQGNSA. The junction had 9 bases not matched to a gene; V was cut back by 5 bases and J by 8 bases. The CDR3 loop reads CASSLNLSGRGTQYF. The CDR3 DNA sequence: TGTGCCAGCAGCCTAAACCTTAGCGGGAGGGGTACGCAGTATTTT.

The V gene is TRBV7-2, the J gene TRBJ1-2; 9 bases align to TRBD1. Germline trimming cut 1 base from V and 8 bases from J; bases unmatched to any gene: 11. Looked up from germline, CDR1 is SGHTA and CDR2 is FQGNSA. CDR3 length equals 16 residues. The CDR3 loop is CASSLVGTGTTQGYTF. In DNA, the CDR3 is TGTGCCAGCAGCTTAGTAGGGACAGGGACAACCCAAGGCTACACCTTC.

The J gene is TRBJ2-2, the V gene TRBV12-5; 8 nucleotides match TRBD1. The CDR3 loop spans 13 amino acids. The ends lost 6 bases at V and 6 bases at J; junction bases unmatched: 3. In germline, CDR1 is LGHNT, CDR2 FRNRAP. DNA for the CDR3: TGTGCTAGTGGGAAGGACAGGGCCGGGGAGCTGTTTTTT. The encoded protein is CASGKDRAGELFF.

The rearrangement uses TRBV7-3 and TRBJ1-6; 7 positions match TRBD1. CDR1 and CDR2 from the germline V gene are SGHTA and FQGTGA. The CDR3 is 15 residues long. V shed 5 bases and J 7 bases; nucleotides not matched to a gene: 8. The CDR3 here is CASSQGQTKNSPLHF. Written as DNA, the CDR3 is TGTGCCAGCAGCCAGGGACAGACCAAAAATTCACCCCTCCACTTT.

The chain carries TRBV12-5 and TRBJ1-1; D unclear. V was shortened by 5 bases and J by 7 bases, with 17 bases between the two germline ends. Germline CDR1 reads LGHNT; CDR2 reads FRNRAP. The CDR3 loop spans 14 amino acids. Here the CDR3 DNA reads TGTGCTAGTGGTCGTCCATCTCGAGCTGTTGAAGCTTTCTTT. It translates to CASGRPSRAVEAFF.

This rearrangement joins TRBV15 to TRBJ2-7, with D tentatively TRBD1 (5 bases). CDR3 size: 14 residues. Trimming cost V 0 bases and J 2 bases, with 8 bases left between them. Looked up from germline, CDR1 is LNHNV and CDR2 is YYDKDF (reference sequence). The CDR3 region is CATSRDIRAYEQYF. The CDR3 DNA is TGTGCCACCAGCAGAGACATCAGGGCCTACGAGCAGTACTTC.

The V and J genes are TRBV6-5 and TRBJ2-7; no clear D. This CDR3 region has 16 residues. Germline V lookup: CDR1 MNHEY, CDR2 SVGAGI. V lost 0 bases, J lost 2 bases, and 14 bases lay in between. As DNA, the CDR3 is TGTGCCAGCAGTTACTCGTCGCTGGCCCATACCTACGAGCAGTACTTC. This sequence encodes CASSYSSLAHTYEQYF.

This clone showed up just once. The gene calls are TRBV11-2 and TRBJ2-1, with D possibly matching TRBD1 (6 bases). This CDR3 has 16 residues. The V gene lost 6 bases and the J gene lost 0 bases, with 15 bases spanning the gap. Germline V gene data show CDR1 as SGHAT and CDR2 as FQNNGV. This CDR3 reads CASRPIQGRSYNEQFF. The DNA of the CDR3 is TGTGCCAGCAGACCCATACAGGGCCGCTCCTACAATGAGCAGTTCTTC.

V and J are TRBV7-3 and TRBJ1-4, with 7 bases that match TRBD1. The CDR3 sequence is 14 residues long. CDR1 and CDR2 (germline): SGHTA, FQGTGA. J lost 11 bases, V lost 5 bases, and 11 bases had no gene match. CDR3 residues: CASSPGTVGSKLFF. The CDR3 DNA reads TGTGCCAGCAGCCCAGGGACAGTGGGTAGCAAACTGTTTTTT.

For this clone: Mismatch with germline at one junction end may stem from a read error. This sample also contains other DNA sequences that code for the same CDR3. The chain has TRBV7-2 and TRBJ2-1; no firm D call. The CDR3 loop spans 12 amino acids. Germline V lookup: CDR1 SGHTA, CDR2 FQGNSA. The CDR3 is CASSLSGPKQFF. CDR3 DNA sequence: TGCGCCAGCAGCTTATCCGGTCCAAAGCAGTTCTTC. Filled out from reference TRBV7-2 and TRBJ2-1, the complete variable domain reads GAGVSQSPSNKVTEKGKDVELRCDPISGHTALYWYRQSLGQGLEFLIYFQGNSAPDKSGLPSDRFSAERTGGSVSTLTIQRTQQEDSAVYLCASSLSGPKQFFGPGTRLTVL.

The chain couples TRBV27 to TRBJ1-1; D uncertain. V lost 4 bases to trimming and J lost 3 bases, with 12 bases between them. This CDR3 is 14 amino acids long. Per the germline V gene, CDR1 is MNHEY and CDR2 is SMNVEV (reference sequence). The CDR3 protein is CASSSTDWYTEAFF. DNA of the CDR3: TGTGCCAGCAGTTCCACGGACTGGTACACTGAAGCTTTCTTT.